Presented here are 18 T cell receptor beta chains from one specimen sequenced in a study of blood T cell repertoires in COVID-19. This table comes from immunoSEQ multiplex PCR, and its TCRdb copy is limited to in-frame clones, with some not included. The data hold about 210,000 clones, with 85% observed a single time. The sample comprised peripheral blood. The origin of the receptors is a woman in her seventies with COVID-19, enrolled during active disease.

The genes are TRBV7-2 and TRBJ1-4, with 11 nucleotides matching TRBD1. The CDR3 spans 15 residues. CDR1 and CDR2 from the germline V gene are SGHTA and FQGNSA. With V trimmed by 3 bases and J by 3 bases, 0 bases remained unmatched. In DNA form, the CDR3 reads TGTGCCAGCAGCTTGGACAGGGGGCCTAATGAAAAACTGTTTTTT. It translates to CASSLDRGPNEKLFF.

The V and J genes are TRBV19 and TRBJ2-2, with TRBD1 identical over 7 bases. Germline-derived CDR1 and CDR2 are LNHDA and SQIVND (reference sequence). There are 16 residues in the CDR3. With V trimmed by 7 bases and J by 6 bases, 14 bases remained unmatched. CDR3 sequence reads: CASTAQGDSRPGELFF. CDR3 bases: TGTGCCAGTACCGCCCAGGGGGACAGTCGGCCCGGGGAGCTGTTTTTT.

This chain links TRBV6-1 with TRBJ1-6; 7 nucleotides align to TRBD1. The CDR3 length is 16 residues. Germline values: CDR1 MNHNS, CDR2 SASEGT. With V trimmed by 1 base and J by 4 bases, 4 bases remained unmatched. The CDR3 sequence is CASSEVGTAYNSPLHF. Written as DNA, the CDR3 is TGTGCCAGCAGTGAAGTCGGGACAGCTTATAATTCACCCCTCCACTTT.

The V call is TRBV11-1, the J call TRBJ2-1; TRBD2 matches at 12 bases. The CDR3 is 16 amino acids. Germline CDR1 reads SGHAT; CDR2 reads FQDESV (reference sequence). With 1 base clipped from V and 8 bases from J, the junction kept 6 bases outside the gene matches. The CDR3 nucleotides read TGTGCCAGCAGCTTAGATATTTCTAGCGGGAGGGATGAGCAGTTCTTC. Amino acids: CASSLDISSGRDEQFF. Full variable domain (missing parts from reference TRBV11-1 and TRBJ2-1): EAEVAQSPRYKITEKSQAVAFWCDPISGHATLYWYRQILGQGPELLVQFQDESVVDDSQLPKDRFSAERLKGVDSTLKIQPAELGDSAMYLCASSLDISSGRDEQFFGPGTRLTVL.

V and J are TRBV3-1 (or the pseudogene TRBV3-2) and TRBJ1-1; D is unclear. Germline V gene data show CDR1 as LGHDT and CDR2 as YNNKEL (reference sequence). The CDR3 totals 13 residues. Trimming took 4 bases from V and 7 from J, leaving 13 bases between them. Here the CDR3 reads CASSPRTTNEAFF. The DNA for the CDR3 is TGTGCCAGCAGCCCTCGGACTACAAATGAAGCTTTCTTT.

V and J are TRBV2 and TRBJ1-2, with D possibly being TRBD1 (6 bases). Between the trimmed V and J ends, which lost 2 bases and 2 bases, there was a span of 12 bases. The germline CDR1 and CDR2 sequences are SNHLY and FYNNEI. The CDR3 extends over 15 amino acids. CDR3 region: CASSEYRAGNYGYTF. In DNA form, the CDR3 reads TGTGCCAGCAGTGAATACAGGGCAGGAAACTATGGCTACACCTTC.

The chain recombines TRBV7-2 with TRBJ1-2; possible D gene TRBD1, 5 bases. Germline CDR1 SGHTA, CDR2 FQGNSA. The CDR3 loop spans 16 amino acids. V was clipped by 5 bases and J by 2 bases, with 18 bases between them. CDR3 DNA: TGTGCCAGCAGCCCAGTGCGGGGGACCCGCAACTATGGCTACACCTTC. This translates into CASSPVRGTRNYGYTF.

CDR3: CASSLGRGYQETQYF. The CDR3 DNA is TGCGCCAGCAGCTTGGGGCGGGGGTACCAAGAGACCCAGTACTTC. The rearrangement links TRBV5-1 to TRBJ2-5; TRBD2 agrees at 7 bases. The junction had 2 bases not matched to a gene; V was cut back by 0 bases and J by 0 bases. Germline lookup yields CDR1 SGHRS and CDR2 YFSETQ. This CDR3 has 15 amino acids.

This chain uses TRBV4-3 with TRBJ1-1; weak D call: TRBD1 (6 bases). V was clipped by 0 bases and J by 1 base, with 12 bases between them. CDR3 length: 16 amino acids. The germline V gene has CDR1 LGHNA and CDR2 YSLEER. In nucleotides, the CDR3 is TGCGCCAGCAGCCAAGAGCCAGGGGCCCCGAACACTGAAGCTTTCTTT. Translating gives CASSQEPGAPNTEAFF.

The sample holds one count of this clone. V usage is TRBV30 and J usage is TRBJ1-2; D gene ambiguous. The germline gives CDR1 GTSNPN, CDR2 SVGIG (reference sequence). The CDR3 sequence is 19 residues long. Trimming cost V 1 base and J 0 bases, with 24 bases left between them. As DNA, the CDR3 is TGTGCCTGGAGTGACAGTGCGTCCTCGCAGCCACAAGCTAACTATGGCTACACCTTC. Translation: CAWSDSASSQPQANYGYTF.

This chain connects TRBV29-1 to TRBJ1-3, with D perhaps matching TRBD1 (6 bases). V was pared by 6 bases and J by 2 bases, with 17 bases between. Germline CDR1 SQVTM, CDR2 ANQGSEA. The CDR3 runs to 15 residues. Here the CDR3 reads CSVGTQGFTGNTIYF. The CDR3 bases are TGCAGCGTGGGAACTCAGGGGTTCACTGGAAACACCATATATTTT.

V is TRBV4-1 and J is TRBJ2-5, with D possibly matching TRBD1 (5 bases). Trimming cost V 1 base and J 3 bases, with 9 bases left between them. This CDR3 has 14 amino acids. Germline-derived CDR1 and CDR2 are MGHRA and YSYEKL. The CDR3: CASSQGQGEETQYF. The CDR3 coding sequence is TGCGCCAGCAGCCAAGGCCAGGGTGAAGAGACCCAGTACTTC.

The chain joins TRBV11-3 to TRBJ2-3; 9 bases agree with TRBD2. Germline CDR1 is SGHNT and CDR2 is YENEEA. The CDR3 is 16 amino acids. After removal of 4 bases from V and 4 bases from J, the junction contained 9 bases not matched to a gene. The CDR3: CASSSLAGGYADTQYF. CDR3 sequence (DNA): TGTGCCAGCAGCTCTTTGGCGGGGGGGTACGCAGATACGCAGTATTTT.

The genes are TRBV7-8 and TRBJ2-3, with TRBD2 matching 11 bases. Trimming at V came to 3 bases and at J to 4 bases, leaving 9 bases not matched to a gene. The germline CDR1 and CDR2 sequences are SGHVS and FQNEAQ. This CDR3 is 17 amino acids long. As DNA, the CDR3 is TGTGCCAGCAGCTTTTTTCCGACTAGCGGGGCCCCAGATACGCAGTATTTT. Its translation is CASSFFPTSGAPDTQYF.

This chain joins TRBV7-9 and TRBJ1-2, with D tentatively TRBD1 (6 bases). Trimming took 0 bases from V and 6 from J, leaving 20 bases between them. The V gene's germline CDR1 is SEHNR and CDR2 FQNEAQ (reference sequence). The CDR3 extends over 17 amino acids. CDR3 sequence reads: CASSLAGNRATFHGYTF. The CDR3 nucleotides read TGTGCCAGCAGCTTAGCTGGGAACAGGGCTACCTTTCATGGCTACACCTTC. Supplemented by reference TRBV7-9 and TRBJ1-2, the full variable domain reads DTGVSQNPRHKITKRGQNVTFRCDPISEHNRLYWYRQTLGQGPEFLTYFQNEAQLEKSRLLSDRFSAERPKGSFSTLEIQRTEQGDSAMYLCASSLAGNRATFHGYTFGSGTRLTVV.

The chain uses TRBV11-3 and TRBJ1-1, with 9 bases aligning to TRBD1. The CDR3 covers 15 residues. Germline V gives CDR1 SGHNT, CDR2 YENEEA. The V segment lost 3 bases and the J segment 1 base; nucleotides outside the gene matches: 3. The CDR3 DNA reads TGTGCCAGCAGCTTGGGACAGGGACGGAACACTGAAGCTTTCTTT. This sequence encodes CASSLGQGRNTEAFF.

The chain has TRBV7-2 and TRBJ1-4; D might be TRBD1 (6 bases). Trimming left V 2 bases short and J 2 bases short, with 21 bases between. CDR1 and CDR2 (germline): SGHTA, FQGNSA. This CDR3 is built from 19 residues. CDR3 nucleotides: TGTGCCAGCAGCTTAAGCGTCAGGGGCTACCTTGGGACTAATGAAAAACTGTTTTTT. It yields the protein CASSLSVRGYLGTNEKLFF.

The V call is TRBV7-2, the J call TRBJ1-2; perhaps TRBD1 as D (6 bases). Deletions cut 4 bases from V and 7 bases from J, with 19 bases between. The CDR3 is 15 amino acids. CDR1 and CDR2 from the germline V gene are SGHTA and FQGNSA. The CDR3: CASSSYRPGAGGYTF. The CDR3 region has the DNA TGTGCCAGCAGCTCTTATCGGCCAGGGGCGGGTGGCTACACCTTC.